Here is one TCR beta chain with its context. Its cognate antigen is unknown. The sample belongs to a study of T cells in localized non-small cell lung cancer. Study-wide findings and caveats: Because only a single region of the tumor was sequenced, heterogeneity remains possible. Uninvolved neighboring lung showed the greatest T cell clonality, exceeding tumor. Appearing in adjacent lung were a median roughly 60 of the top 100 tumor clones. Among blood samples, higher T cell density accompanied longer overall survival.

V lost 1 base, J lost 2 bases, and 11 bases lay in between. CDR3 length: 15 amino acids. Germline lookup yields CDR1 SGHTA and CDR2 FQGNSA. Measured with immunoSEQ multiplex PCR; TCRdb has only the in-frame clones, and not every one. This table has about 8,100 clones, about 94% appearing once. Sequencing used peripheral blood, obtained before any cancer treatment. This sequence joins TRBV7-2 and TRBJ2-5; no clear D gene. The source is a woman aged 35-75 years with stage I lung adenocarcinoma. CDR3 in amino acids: CASSLVADGQETQYF. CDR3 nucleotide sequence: TGTGCCAGCAGCTTAGTCGCTGATGGACAAGAGACCCAGTACTTC.